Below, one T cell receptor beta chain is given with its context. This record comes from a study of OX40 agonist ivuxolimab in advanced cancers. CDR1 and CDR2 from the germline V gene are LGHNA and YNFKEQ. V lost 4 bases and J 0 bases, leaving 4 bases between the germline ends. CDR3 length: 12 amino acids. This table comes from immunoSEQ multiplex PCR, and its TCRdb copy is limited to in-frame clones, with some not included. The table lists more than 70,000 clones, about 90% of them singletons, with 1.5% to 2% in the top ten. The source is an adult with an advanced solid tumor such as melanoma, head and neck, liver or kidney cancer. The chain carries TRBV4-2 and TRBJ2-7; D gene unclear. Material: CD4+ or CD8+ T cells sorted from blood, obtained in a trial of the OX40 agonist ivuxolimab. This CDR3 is CASSPSSYEQYF. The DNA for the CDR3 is TGTGCCAGCAGCCCGAGCTCCTACGAGCAGTACTTC.